The next 26 T cell receptor beta chains were all read from a single sample in a study of blood T cell repertoires in COVID-19. Assay used: immunoSEQ multiplex PCR; TCRdb lists only in-frame clones, some missing. The sample lists around 240,000 clones; approximately 84% were seen once. The specimen was peripheral blood. The receptor source for this set is a woman aged 80 or over with acute or convalescent COVID-19.

The chain couples TRBV18 to TRBJ1-1, with 7 bases that match TRBD1. The length of the CDR3 is 14 residues. V lost 2 bases to trimming and J lost 6 bases; unmatched junction nucleotides: 6. Germline V gene sequence: CDR1 KGHSH, CDR2 LQKENI. The CDR3 here is CASSPGGTAPEAFF. The CDR3 DNA sequence: TGTGCCAGCTCACCAGGTGGGACAGCACCTGAAGCTTTCTTT.

The CDR3 loop reads CASSLDPLGATDTQYF. The CDR3 region has the DNA TGTGCCAGCAGCTTAGATCCCCTGGGGGCCACAGATACGCAGTATTTT. J is TRBJ2-3 and V is TRBV11-2, with D possibly being TRBD1 (6 bases). Germline V gene sequence: CDR1 SGHAT, CDR2 FQNNGV. This CDR3 is built from 16 residues. V dropped 0 bases and J dropped 2 bases, with 12 bases sitting between them.

This sequence joins TRBV7-3 and TRBJ2-5, with D maybe TRBD1 (6 bases). CDR1 and CDR2 (germline): SGHTA, FQGTGA. The CDR3 contains 16 residues. V was cut by 5 bases and J by 4 bases, with 20 bases left in between. CDR3 protein: CASSPGDTRVGETQYF. Here the CDR3 DNA reads TGTGCCAGCAGCCCCGGGGACACACGGGTTGGAGAGACCCAGTACTTC. Full variable domain (outside the CDR3, taken from reference TRBV7-3 and TRBJ2-5): GAGVSQTPSNKVTEKGKYVELRCDPISGHTALYWYRQSLGQGPEFLIYFQGTGAADDSGLPNDRFFAVRPEGSVSTLKIQRTERGDSAVYLCASSPGDTRVGETQYFGPGTRLLVL.

The chain couples TRBV18 to TRBJ1-2, with 7 positions matching TRBD1. CDR1 and CDR2 (germline): KGHSH, LQKENI. This CDR3 spans 15 amino acids. The V gene end was trimmed by 3 bases and the J gene end by 5 bases; junction bases not matched to a gene: 9. The CDR3 nucleotides read TGTGCCAGCTCACCGCTTAAGGGGGCGGAATATGGCTACACCTTC. This sequence encodes CASSPLKGAEYGYTF.

This chain's CDR3 is CASSASTGLDGYTF. The CDR3 DNA reads TGTGCCAGCAGCGCCTCGACAGGGTTGGATGGCTACACCTTC. The chain combines TRBV5-5 with TRBJ1-2, with 7 bases lining up with TRBD1. V was clipped by 4 bases and J by 6 bases; unmatched bases: 9. The CDR3 loop spans 14 amino acids. Germline CDR1 SGHKS, CDR2 YYEKEE (reference sequence).

This clone was observed once. The chain is built from TRBV2 and TRBJ2-3; D is possibly TRBD2 (5 bases). V was clipped by 6 bases and J by 0 bases, with 13 bases between them. CDR1 is SNHLY, CDR2 FYNNEI, per germline. This CDR3 spans 15 amino acids. In nucleotides, the CDR3 is TGTGCCAGCAGGGGAGTGGGTGCTAGCACAGATACGCAGTATTTT. The encoded protein is CASRGVGASTDTQYF.

A single count supports this clone. The V gene is TRBV9, the J gene TRBJ1-3, with 10 bases aligning to TRBD1. The V gene's germline CDR1 is SGDLS and CDR2 YYNGEE. V gave up 2 bases and J gave up 4 bases; unmatched junction bases: 3. CDR3 length: 15 amino acids. The CDR3 DNA follows: TGTGCCAGCAGCGTCGGGACAGGGGTCGGAAACACCATATATTTT. This codes for CASSVGTGVGNTIYF.

The rearrangement uses TRBV18 and TRBJ2-5; 7 nucleotides match TRBD2. The germline CDR1 and CDR2 sequences are KGHSH and LQKENI. V gave up 2 bases and J gave up 3 bases; unmatched junction bases: 3. This CDR3 comprises 14 residues. CDR3 protein: CASSPKLAEETQYF. The CDR3 coding sequence is TGTGCCAGCTCACCAAAGCTAGCGGAAGAGACCCAGTACTTC.

The chain uses TRBV2 and TRBJ1-6, with TRBD1 as a possible D gene (6 bases). CDR3 size: 14 residues. V lost 5 bases to trimming and J lost 10 bases, with 15 bases between them. Per the germline V gene, CDR1 is SNHLY and CDR2 is FYNNEI. The CDR3 sequence is CASSYREGNSPLHF. CDR3 bases: TGTGCCAGCAGTTACAGGGAGGGAAACTCACCCCTCCACTTT.

The rearrangement links TRBV7-9 to TRBJ2-2; D is ambiguous. Germline-derived CDR1 and CDR2 are SEHNR and FQNEAQ (reference sequence). Trimming cost V 3 bases and J 6 bases, with 2 bases left between them. The CDR3 sequence is 11 residues long. In DNA form, the CDR3 reads TGTGCCAGCAGCTTCGCCGGGGAGCTGTTTTTT. Translation gives CASSFAGELFF.

The rearrangement joins TRBV29-1 to TRBJ1-1; possible D gene TRBD1, 5 bases. Germline V gives CDR1 SQVTM, CDR2 ANQGSEA. The CDR3 spans 13 residues. Trimming left V 1 base short and J 1 base short, with 7 bases between. The CDR3 reads CSVEVGQNTEAFF. Here the CDR3 DNA reads TGCAGCGTTGAAGTTGGACAGAACACTGAAGCTTTCTTT.

The chain has TRBV21-1 and TRBJ2-1; the DNA was not used to check the table's D call, TRBD2. TRBV21-1 is a pseudogene. CDR3 length: 15 amino acids. DNA for the CDR3: TGTGCCAGCAGCAGACTATGCGGGACTGGCAATGAGCAGTTCTTC. It yields the protein CASSRLCGTGNEQFF.

CDR3 DNA: TGTGCCAGCAGTTACTCAGCGTTAACCTACGAGCAGTACTTC. Translation: CASSYSALTYEQYF. The rearrangement links TRBV6-5 to TRBJ2-7; D not certain. Trimming took 0 bases from V and 2 from J, leaving 8 bases between them. Germline CDR1 and CDR2: MNHEY and SVGAGI. The CDR3 loop spans 14 amino acids.

The chain uses TRBV5-1 and TRBJ2-1, with TRBD2 matching over 7 bases. The germline CDR1 and CDR2 sequences are SGHRS and YFSETQ. The CDR3 totals 13 residues. V shed 4 bases, J shed 10 bases, and the junction held 8 bases outside the gene matches. CDR3 sequence (DNA): TGCGCCAGCAGCCGGGGGGATAGGGGAGAGCAGTTCTTC. As protein: CASSRGDRGEQFF.

The chain carries TRBV9 and TRBJ1-6; 8 bases align to TRBD1. With 0 bases clipped from V and 0 bases from J, the junction kept 5 bases outside the gene matches. The CDR3 is made up of 18 amino acids. Germline V gives CDR1 SGDLS, CDR2 YYNGEE. The DNA for the CDR3 is TGTGCCAGCAGCGTAGGACAGGGGATAAGCTCCTATAATTCACCCCTCCACTTT. Translating it yields CASSVGQGISSYNSPLHF.

V is TRBV28 and J is TRBJ2-5, with D hard to call. CDR3 size: 13 residues. Trimming stripped 5 bases from V and 4 bases from J, with 11 bases between. CDR1 and CDR2 (germline): MDHEN, SYDVKM. This chain's CDR3 is CASSLTVRETQYF. Here the CDR3 DNA reads TGTGCCAGCAGTCTAACCGTGAGAGAGACCCAGTACTTC.

This rearrangement joins TRBV4-3 to TRBJ1-2; 9 bases map to TRBD1. From germline, CDR1 is LGHNA and CDR2 YSLEER. V lost 3 bases and J lost 5; bases outside the gene matches: 13. The CDR3 is 17 residues long. In DNA, the CDR3 is TGCGCCAGCAGCCAGAGAGGACAGGGGCAAGGAGGGTATGGCTACACCTTC. It encodes CASSQRGQGQGGYGYTF.

The chain combines TRBV28 with TRBJ2-1; TRBD2 matches at 10 bases. This CDR3 has 16 amino acids. Trimming cost V 4 bases and J 7 bases; bases outside gene matches: 10. Germline CDR1 reads MDHEN; CDR2 reads SYDVKM. CDR3 protein: CASSSAASGRTNEQFF. The CDR3 bases are TGTGCCAGCAGTTCCGCCGCTAGCGGGAGAACGAATGAGCAGTTCTTC.

The J gene is TRBJ2-2, the V gene TRBV19; 9 positions agree with TRBD1. The ends lost 7 bases at V and 1 base at J; junction bases unmatched: 7. Germline-derived CDR1 and CDR2 are LNHDA and SQIVND (reference sequence). The CDR3 loop spans 16 amino acids. CDR3 in DNA: TGTGCCAGTATTTCGGGGGACAGGGTGAACACCGGGGAGCTGTTTTTT. Protein: CASISGDRVNTGELFF.

V usage is TRBV7-2 and J usage is TRBJ2-7; D not certain. This CDR3 has 13 residues. Germline lookup yields CDR1 SGHTA and CDR2 FQGNSA. V lost 1 base, J lost 6 bases, and 10 bases lay in between. The CDR3 reads CASSLVVTGEQYF. The CDR3 nucleotides are TGTGCCAGCAGCTTAGTAGTCACGGGCGAGCAGTACTTC.

This chain connects TRBV7-2 to TRBJ1-2, with D unclear. Trimming took off 4 bases at V and 4 bases at J, with 13 bases between the two ends. This CDR3 region has 14 residues. Germline assignment: CDR1 SGHTA and CDR2 FQGNSA. CDR3 loop: CASSSGGRIYGYTF. The DNA of the CDR3 is TGTGCCAGCAGCTCAGGAGGACGAATCTATGGCTACACCTTC.

The chain links TRBV5-1 to TRBJ2-3, with D perhaps matching TRBD1 (6 bases). The germline V gene encodes CDR1 SGHRS and CDR2 YFSETQ. CDR3 size: 14 residues. V lost 4 bases and J lost 0, with 9 bases in between. The chain's CDR3 is CASSPGASTDTQYF. The CDR3, as DNA: TGCGCCAGCAGCCCAGGGGCTAGCACAGATACGCAGTATTTT.

The CDR3 is CASSPGGANTGELFF. The DNA for the CDR3 is TGCGCCAGCAGCCCTGGAGGGGCGAACACCGGGGAGCTGTTTTTT. The gene calls are TRBV5-1 and TRBJ2-2; D may be TRBD2 (6 bases). V dropped 4 bases and J dropped 0 bases, with 10 bases sitting between them. This CDR3 contains 15 residues. Germline CDR1 reads SGHRS; CDR2 reads YFSETQ.

This rearrangement joins TRBV7-9 to TRBJ1-2; weak D call: TRBD1 (6 bases). The length of the CDR3 is 15 residues. Trimming left V 7 bases short and J 7 bases short, with 22 bases between. Germline assignment: CDR1 SEHNR and CDR2 FQNEAQ (reference sequence). The CDR3 loop reads CASTLDSLVGSGYTF. Written as DNA, the CDR3 is TGTGCCAGCACCCTGGACAGTTTGGTTGGGTCTGGCTACACCTTC. The complete variable domain, with remaining parts taken from reference TRBV7-9 and TRBJ1-2, reads DTGVSQNPRHKITKRGQNVTFRCDPISEHNRLYWYRQTLGQGPEFLTYFQNEAQLEKSRLLSDRFSAERPKGSFSTLEIQRTEQGDSAMYLCASTLDSLVGSGYTFGSGTRLTVV.

The chain is built from TRBV12-5 and TRBJ2-1, with D possibly matching TRBD2 (6 bases). The CDR3 extends over 18 amino acids. Trimming shortened V by 2 bases and J by 2 bases, and 19 bases separated the two germline ends. Germline V gene data show CDR1 as LGHNT and CDR2 as FRNRAP. The CDR3 loop reads CASGLSVTPSVTYNEQFF. CDR3 DNA: TGTGCTAGTGGTTTGTCAGTAACCCCTAGCGTTACCTACAATGAGCAGTTCTTC.

This clone was recorded once. The chain links TRBV5-1 to TRBJ2-3; 13 bases line up with TRBD2. CDR3 length: 15 residues. Trimming took 3 bases from V and 7 from J; bases not matched to a gene: 5. Germline loops: CDR1 SGHRS, CDR2 YFSETQ. CDR3 region: CASSYGLAGANTQYF. As DNA, the CDR3 is TGCGCCAGCAGCTACGGACTAGCGGGGGCGAATACGCAGTATTTT.